This passage covers 29 T cell receptor beta chains from one sample sequenced in a study of cytomegalovirus exposure and HLA in healthy donors. Primers: 60 Vbeta forward and 13 Jbeta reverse. Assay: immunoSEQ multiplex PCR; the TCRdb copy retains only in-frame clones and omits some. The table shows 150,000 to 200,000 clones, with approximately 80% occurring only once. Sequences were obtained from PBMCs. The receptors derive from a woman younger than 30 in good health and CMV-seronegative.

The chain joins TRBV2 to TRBJ1-2; D is unresolved. The germline V gene has CDR1 SNHLY and CDR2 FYNNEI. The V end lost 6 bases, the J end lost 4 bases, and 12 bases lay between the germline ends. The CDR3 consists of 13 residues. The chain's CDR3 is CASSIDGLYGYTF. DNA for the CDR3: TGTGCCAGCAGCATAGACGGACTCTATGGCTACACCTTC.

The chain links TRBV7-2 to TRBJ2-3; D is unclear. Trimming shortened V by 2 bases and J by 0 bases, and 9 bases separated the two germline ends. Germline V gene data show CDR1 as SGHTA and CDR2 as FQGNSA. This CDR3 region has 15 residues. CDR3 loop: CASSLNSGSTDTQYF. The CDR3 nucleotides are TGTGCCAGCAGCTTAAACAGTGGCAGCACAGATACGCAGTATTTT.

The chain uses TRBV10-2 and TRBJ2-7; 7 bases are shared with TRBD1. V gave up 7 bases and J gave up 5 bases; unmatched junction bases: 8. The CDR3 extends over 13 amino acids. CDR1 is WSHSY and CDR2 is SAAADI in the germline V gene. The DNA for the CDR3 is TGCGCCAGCATTGGGACAGTTCAACACGAGCAGTACTTC. This translates into CASIGTVQHEQYF.

V usage is TRBV7-2 and J usage is TRBJ1-1; no clear D. The CDR3 length is 11 residues. With 4 bases removed from V and 4 bases from J, the gap between germline ends came to 4 bases. Germline V gene lookup returns CDR1 SGHTA and CDR2 FQGNSA. DNA for the CDR3: TGTGCCAGCAGCTCGAGCACTGAAGCTTTCTTT. It yields the protein CASSSSTEAFF.

In this sample, this clone turned up a few times. The chain joins TRBV19 to TRBJ1-2; a weak D match, TRBD1 (6 bases). V was shortened by 6 bases and J by 8 bases, with 19 bases between the two germline ends. Germline V gene lookup returns CDR1 LNHDA and CDR2 SQIVND (reference sequence). The CDR3 is 14 residues long. The CDR3 loop reads CASSLGGAKVGYTF. CDR3 coding DNA: TGTGCCAGTAGCCTAGGGGGGGCCAAAGTCGGCTACACCTTC.

The chain employs TRBV30 and TRBJ2-1; D gene uncertain. The CDR3 extends over 11 amino acids. In germline, CDR1 is GTSNPN, CDR2 SVGIG (reference sequence). V was pared by 3 bases and J by 7 bases, with 7 bases between. CDR3 DNA: TGTGCCTGGAGCCCCCAGAATGAGCAGTTCTTC. Its translation is CAWSPQNEQFF.

The CDR3: CSVDAGGDYNEQFF. The CDR3 nucleotides are TGCAGCGTTGACGCGGGAGGTGACTACAATGAGCAGTTCTTC. The V and J genes are TRBV29-1 and TRBJ2-1, with TRBD2 identical over 8 bases. The germline V gene encodes CDR1 SQVTM and CDR2 ANQGSEA. The CDR3 is made up of 14 amino acids. V dropped 3 bases and J dropped 3; count of bases not matched to a gene: 4.

This chain uses TRBV19 with TRBJ1-2; D call uncertain. The CDR3 totals 15 residues. The V end lost 6 bases, the J end lost 8 bases, and 22 bases lay between the germline ends. Germline V gene data show CDR1 as LNHDA and CDR2 as SQIVND (reference sequence). The CDR3 loop is CASRLPGFGHQGYTF. DNA of the CDR3: TGTGCCAGTAGGCTTCCGGGATTCGGGCATCAAGGCTACACCTTC.

The V gene is TRBV19, the J gene TRBJ2-3, with 7 bases identical to TRBD2. V was pared by 5 bases and J by 0 bases, with 11 bases of the junction left unmatched. The length of the CDR3 is 17 residues. In germline, CDR1 is LNHDA, CDR2 SQIVND (reference sequence). The CDR3 protein is CASSPREVRTSTDTQYF. The CDR3 DNA reads as TGTGCCAGTAGTCCCCGGGAGGTGAGGACTAGCACAGATACGCAGTATTTT.

The genes are TRBV18 and TRBJ2-5, with D possibly matching TRBD2 (5 bases). CDR1 is KGHSH, CDR2 LQKENI, per germline. V was shortened by 6 bases and J by 5 bases, with 13 bases between the two germline ends. This CDR3 has 13 residues. The CDR3 nucleotides read TGTGCCAGCTCTCGCGGGCCGGCGGAGACCCAGTACTTC. Encoded protein: CASSRGPAETQYF.

The V and J genes are TRBV19 and TRBJ2-7; 10 nucleotides match TRBD1. CDR1 LNHDA and CDR2 SQIVND come from the germline V gene (reference sequence). The CDR3 spans 15 residues. After removal of 5 bases from V and 1 base from J, the junction contained 5 bases not matched to a gene. CDR3 sequence reads: CASSAGTGASYEQYF. CDR3 DNA sequence: TGTGCCAGTAGTGCCGGGACAGGGGCATCCTACGAGCAGTACTTC.

This chain uses TRBV30 with TRBJ1-2, with D possibly being TRBD1 (6 bases). In germline, CDR1 is GTSNPN, CDR2 SVGIG (reference sequence). The ends were cut back, 3 bases at V and 4 bases at J, with 12 bases in the middle. The CDR3 has 13 residues. CDR3 sequence reads: CAWSTGNGYGYTF. For the CDR3, the DNA is TGTGCCTGGAGCACAGGGAACGGCTATGGCTACACCTTC.

The gene calls are TRBV19 and TRBJ1-5, with D perhaps TRBD1 (5 bases). V dropped 3 bases and J dropped 2 bases, with 11 bases sitting between them. The germline V gene has CDR1 LNHDA and CDR2 SQIVND (reference sequence). The CDR3 sequence is 15 residues long. CDR3 bases: TGTGCCAGTAGTATTTGGGAACAGGGCAATCAGCCCCAGCATTTT. It codes for CASSIWEQGNQPQHF. Variable domain in full (rest from reference TRBV19 and TRBJ1-5): DGGITQSPKYLFRKEGQNVTLSCEQNLNHDAMYWYRQDPGQGLRLIYYSQIVNDFQKGDIAEGYSVSREKKESFPLTVTSAQKNPTAFYLCASSIWEQGNQPQHFGDGTRLSIL.

This chain joins TRBV6-5 and TRBJ1-1; TRBD1 is a possible D gene (5 bases). CDR3 size: 14 residues. V was clipped by 5 bases and J by 8 bases, with 18 bases between them. Germline CDR1 is MNHEY and CDR2 is SVGAGI. This CDR3 is CASSPPGRAGEAFF. CDR3 in DNA: TGTGCCAGCAGTCCCCCCGGTAGGGCAGGGGAAGCTTTCTTT.

The CDR3 spells CASSQDAPVDEQFF. Here the CDR3 DNA reads TGTGCCAGCAGCCAAGATGCCCCGGTGGATGAGCAGTTCTTC. This rearrangement joins TRBV14 to TRBJ2-1, with D uncertain. Germline lookup yields CDR1 SGHDN and CDR2 FVKESK. The CDR3 runs 14 residues. V was cut by 0 bases and J by 8 bases, with 11 bases left in between.

The chain uses TRBV5-4 and TRBJ1-3; D gene uncertain. Germline CDR1 is SGHNT and CDR2 is YYREEE (reference sequence). This CDR3 region has 15 residues. Trimming shortened V by 3 bases and J by 0 bases, and 10 bases separated the two germline ends. The CDR3 here is CASSSGTYSGNTIYF. The CDR3, as DNA: TGTGCCAGCAGCTCGGGAACATACTCTGGAAACACCATATATTTT.

This sequence joins TRBV6-5 and TRBJ2-2, with D maybe TRBD2 (6 bases). Trimming shortened V by 7 bases and J by 7 bases, and 19 bases separated the two germline ends. In germline, CDR1 is MNHEY, CDR2 SVGAGI. This CDR3 has 15 amino acids. For the CDR3, the DNA is TGTGCCAGCACCGCTTCTTCGGGAGATGTCGGGGAGCTGTTTTTT. Translation: CASTASSGDVGELFF.

This clone was picked up a small number of times. V is TRBV4-3 and J is TRBJ2-3; maybe TRBD1 (5 bases). V was clipped by 0 bases and J by 9 bases, with 19 bases between them. Germline V lookup: CDR1 LGHNA, CDR2 YSLEER. CDR3 length: 16 amino acids. The CDR3 region is CASSQEWWGAPGTQYF. CDR3 in DNA: TGCGCCAGCAGCCAAGAGTGGTGGGGCGCCCCAGGGACGCAGTATTTT.

The chain uses TRBV28 and TRBJ1-4; 8 bases agree with TRBD1. This CDR3 region has 15 residues. Trimming took 3 bases from V and 5 from J; bases not matched to a gene: 5. Germline assignment: CDR1 MDHEN and CDR2 SYDVKM. In DNA, the CDR3 is TGTGCCAGCAGTTTGAACAGGGGGGGAAATGAAAAACTGTTTTTT. It yields the protein CASSLNRGGNEKLFF.

The chain carries TRBV7-8 and TRBJ2-5; perhaps TRBD2 as D (6 bases). Germline-derived CDR1 and CDR2 are SGHVS and FQNEAQ. Between the trimmed V and J ends, which lost 11 bases and 1 base, there was a span of 14 bases. The CDR3 length is 13 residues. CDR3 DNA: TGTGCCGGGAAGGGACTGGGCCAAGAGACCCAGTACTTC. Protein product: CAGKGLGQETQYF.

The chain employs TRBV28 and TRBJ1-5; perhaps TRBD1 as D (5 bases). This CDR3 is 12 amino acids long. Trimming removed 5 bases from V and 7 bases from J, with 9 bases in between. CDR1 is MDHEN, CDR2 SYDVKM, per germline. In nucleotides, the CDR3 is TGTGCCAGCAGTCAGGGTCTCCAGCCCCAGCATTTT. Translation gives CASSQGLQPQHF.

In this sample, this clone turned up a few times. The chain combines TRBV4-3 with TRBJ2-7; a weak D match, TRBD2 (6 bases). V was cut by 0 bases and J by 1 base, with 10 bases left in between. Per germline, CDR1 LGHNA and CDR2 YSLEER. This CDR3 comprises 15 residues. This CDR3 reads CASSQDLRGSYEQYF. CDR3 sequence (DNA): TGCGCCAGCAGCCAAGATCTACGGGGGTCCTACGAGCAGTACTTC.

This clone has a single count. The rearrangement joins TRBV2 to TRBJ1-6; no reliable D call. CDR3 size: 13 residues. Germline values: CDR1 SNHLY, CDR2 FYNNEI. Trimming cost V 7 bases and J 9 bases, with 13 bases left between them. CDR3 amino acids: CASMAGFGSPLHF. The CDR3 nucleotides are TGTGCCAGCATGGCAGGCTTTGGTTCACCCCTCCACTTT.

The J gene is TRBJ1-4, the V gene TRBV28; no clear D. Per the germline V gene, CDR1 is MDHEN and CDR2 is SYDVKM. The CDR3 is 14 amino acids. The V end was cut by 6 bases, the J end by 4 bases, with 12 bases between. DNA of the CDR3: TGTGCCAGCAGACTCGCCGGGAATAATGAAAAACTGTTTTTT. Residues: CASRLAGNNEKLFF.

CDR3 residues: CAWGTGGSSYNEQFF. CDR3 sequence (DNA): TGTGCCTGGGGAACGGGGGGTTCCTCCTACAATGAGCAGTTCTTC. V usage is TRBV30 and J usage is TRBJ2-1, with 7 bases identical to TRBD2. This CDR3 comprises 15 residues. Germline values: CDR1 GTSNPN, CDR2 SVGIG (reference sequence). V gave up 5 bases and J gave up 0 bases; unmatched junction bases: 7.

The gene calls are TRBV19 and TRBJ2-5, with D perhaps matching TRBD2 (6 bases). The ends were cut back, 5 bases at V and 4 bases at J, with 17 bases in the middle. Looked up from germline, CDR1 is LNHDA and CDR2 is SQIVND (reference sequence). The CDR3 consists of 15 residues. DNA for the CDR3: TGTGCCAGTAGTCTACAACCGGGGCGGGGAGAGACCCAGTACTTC. Protein: CASSLQPGRGETQYF.

This rearrangement joins TRBV4-1 to TRBJ1-2; 10 bases are shared with TRBD1. Germline lookup yields CDR1 MGHRA and CDR2 YSYEKL. The CDR3 is 15 amino acids. V lost 5 bases and J lost 4; bases outside the gene matches: 7. The CDR3 sequence is CASSSTRQGAYGYTF. The CDR3 nucleotides read TGCGCCAGCAGCTCGACCCGACAGGGGGCCTATGGCTACACCTTC.

The chain links TRBV21-1 to TRBJ1-1; the D call of TRBD1 is as the table states it, not checked on the DNA. TRBV21-1 is deemed a pseudogene. This CDR3 region has 17 residues. The CDR3 loop reads CASSKGPGQGAVTEAFF. The CDR3 DNA reads as TGTGCCAGCAGCAAAGGCCCTGGACAGGGCGCTGTCACTGAAGCTTTCTTT.

The chain has TRBV28 and TRBJ2-7, with 9 positions matching TRBD1. The germline V gene encodes CDR1 MDHEN and CDR2 SYDVKM. The trim removed 6 bases at V and 4 bases at J, leaving 10 bases unmatched. CDR3 length: 15 amino acids. Written as DNA, the CDR3 is TGTGCCAGCAGACCCAACAGGGGGCGCGGGTACGAGCAGTACTTC. Protein sequence: CASRPNRGRGYEQYF.